Listed below are T cell receptor beta chains from one sample, sequenced in a study of T cell repertoires in cytomegalovirus infection. TCRdb itself ran the reads through MiXCR, one entry per CDR3 protein. Counted here are about 530,000 distinct CDR3 sequences, around 27% occurring once; the ten biggest clones make up less than 15%. Sequenced material: PBMCs. All receptors derive from a human donor in good health (CMV status not recorded). Some clones in this sample may be carry-over from other donors' samples. CDR3s include the opening cysteine and the closing phenylalanine or tryptophan. A D gene is named only where the DNA matches it firmly. Only some rows state a clone size, as once, few, many or a class for expanded clones.

>TRBV5-5|TRBD2|few|TRBJ2-3|16
CASSLAGTSGLDTQYF
TGTGCCAGCAGCTTGGCGGGTACTAGCGGCTTAGATACGCAGTATTTT
>TRBV7-2|.|many|TRBJ2-1|13
CASSFGGPNEQFF
TGTGCCAGCAGCTTCGGGGGGCCAAATGAGCAGTTCTTC
>TRBV12-3/TRBV12-4|TRBD1|.|TRBJ1-2|14
CASSRGQGTYGYTF
TGTGCCAGCAGTCGTGGACAGGGCACCTATGGCTACACCTTC
>TRBV7-2|TRBD2|many|TRBJ2-5|18
CASSLVRAGGLEQETQYF
TGTGCCAGCAGCTTAGTTCGGGCGGGAGGCCTGGAACAAGAGACCCAGTACTTC
>TRBV24-1|.|few|TRBJ1-4|14
CATSDGGGDEKLFF
TGTGCCACCAGTGACGGAGGGGGAGATGAAAAACTGTTTTTT
>TRBV3-1|.|.|TRBJ2-2|15
CASSPRGSFAGELFF
TGTGCCAGCAGCCCCCGGGGGTCTTTCGCCGGGGAGCTGTTTTTT
>TRBV7-8|.|many|TRBJ2-7|11
CASSLGREQYF
TGTGCCAGCAGCTTAGGTCGGGAGCAGTACTTC
>TRBV28|TRBD2|few|TRBJ2-3|15
CASSPGGTRADTQYF
TGTGCCAGCAGTCCGGGGGGAACTAGAGCTGATACGCAGTATTTT
>TRBV4-1|TRBD1|.|TRBJ2-3|16
CASSRPGQGFTDTQYF
TGCGCCAGCAGCCGGCCGGGACAGGGCTTCACAGATACGCAGTATTTT
>TRBV7-2|.|few|TRBJ1-1|15
CASSFSTVLETEAFF
TGTGCCAGCAGCTTCAGCACGGTCCTGGAGACTGAAGCTTTCTTT
>TRBV7-2|.|many|TRBJ2-2|16
CASPPPGTRGTGELFF
TGTGCCAGCCCCCCTCCCGGGACGCGCGGGACCGGGGAGCTGTTTTTT
>TRBV6-6|.|.|TRBJ2-7|15
CASSTSTNGRDEQYF
TGTGCCAGCAGTACTTCTACTAACGGTCGGGACGAGCAGTACTTC
>TRBV20-1|TRBD2|.|TRBJ2-5|16
CSARSPGLADRETQYF
TGCAGTGCTAGAAGTCCGGGACTAGCGGATAGGGAGACCCAGTACTTC
>TRBV28|.|.|TRBJ2-7|15
CASSLSATSSYEQYF
TGTGCCAGCAGTTTATCGGCAACTTCGTCCTACGAGCAGTACTTC